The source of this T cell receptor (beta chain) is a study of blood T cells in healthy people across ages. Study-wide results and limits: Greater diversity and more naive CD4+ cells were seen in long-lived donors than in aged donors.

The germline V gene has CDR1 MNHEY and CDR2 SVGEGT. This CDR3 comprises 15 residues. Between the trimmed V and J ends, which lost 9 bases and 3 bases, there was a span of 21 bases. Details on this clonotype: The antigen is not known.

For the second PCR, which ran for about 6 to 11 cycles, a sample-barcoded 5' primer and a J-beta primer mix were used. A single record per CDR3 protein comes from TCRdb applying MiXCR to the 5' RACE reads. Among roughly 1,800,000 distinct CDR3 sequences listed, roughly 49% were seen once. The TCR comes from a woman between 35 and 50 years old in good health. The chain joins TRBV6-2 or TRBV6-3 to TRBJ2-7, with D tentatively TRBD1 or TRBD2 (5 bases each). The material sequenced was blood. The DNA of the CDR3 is TGTGCCAGGTCCGGGACCCTGGCTGGTATCTACGAGCAGTACTTC. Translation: CARSGTLAGIYEQYF.